This T cell receptor beta chain was found in a study of blood T cells in healthy people across ages. The study, taken as a whole, reports: Diversity was higher, and naive CD4+ cells more numerous, in long-lived donors than in aged donors.

CDR3 length: 13 amino acids. CDR1 is SGHRS and CDR2 is YFSETQ in the germline V gene. V shed 1 base and J shed 5 bases, with 10 bases lying between them. As concerns this clonotype: Its antigen is unidentified.

It was with a sample-barcoded 5' primer and a J-beta primer mix that a second PCR of about 7 to 12 cycles was run. TCRdb independently ran MiXCR on the 5' RACE reads; one entry per CDR3 protein. The profile shows 1.5 million to 2 million distinct CDR3 sequences, under 30% of them singletons. This TCR was sampled from a young woman in good health. V is TRBV5-1 and J is TRBJ2-7; D is undetermined. The sequencing sample was made of blood. The CDR3 is CASSLPPYHEQYF. The CDR3 DNA reads as TGCGCCAGCAGCTTGCCCCCGTACCACGAGCAGTACTTC.